This TCR beta chain was obtained from a study of blood T cell repertoires in COVID-19. At the level of the study: Italy, Spain and the United States were the sources of the convalescent and acute COVID-19 samples.

This clone was observed once. The V segment lost 5 bases and the J segment 8 bases; nucleotides outside the gene matches: 13. The germline V gene encodes CDR1 LNHDA and CDR2 SQIVND (reference sequence). This CDR3 has 16 amino acids. Authors' processing steps: Estimation of nucleated cell counts was performed using reference gene primer amplification. Method: immunoSEQ multiplex PCR; TCRdb's copy keeps in-frame clones and lacks some. The V and J calls and clone size are taken from that table; D and trimming were inferred from the DNA. This table has hundreds of thousands of clones, approximately 86% appearing once. Seattle's cohort entered during active infection and was followed longitudinally.

Sequencing used peripheral blood. The TCR comes from a woman in her 70s with COVID-19, enrolled during active disease. The chain links TRBV19 to TRBJ1-4, with 8 bases matching TRBD1. The CDR3 spells CASSVLPTGVREKLFF. CDR3 nucleotides: TGTGCCAGTAGTGTCCTCCCGACAGGGGTGCGGGAAAAACTGTTTTTT.